This note documents a single TCR beta chain sequence. Its antigen is still unknown. Base qualities are not at hand, and no much larger clone is one base apart. This record belongs to a study of identical twins (dated by TCRdb to about 2016). About the study as a whole: To test whether fetal clonotypes persist, the study used deep sequencing on TCR alpha and beta repertoires from monozygotic twins, unrelated adults of various ages, and cord blood. To rule out contamination, replicate twin experiments were performed at different times with different library preparation protocols.

Only healthy Caucasian donors were included. V is pruned by 3 bases and J by 3 bases, leaving 14 bases of the junction without a gene match. Inclusive of the bounding cysteine and phenylalanine, the CDR3 is 17 residues long. Only the CDR3 DNA stays, 51 bases, in frame from base 1. CDR1 and CDR2 (DFQATT, SNEGSKA) derive from the germline V gene (reference sequence). Beyond this particular receptor, the publication reports: Compared with coincidental sharing between unrelated individuals, out-of-frame TCR alpha sequences shared between twins had an excess of sequences with low generation probability. Abundant cord blood beta clonotypes carried fewer insertions; young adult naive repertoires showed a weaker similar trend, while memory repertoires showed none. Because the same donors could not be followed over many years, conclusions were based on cross-sectional statistical analysis. Invariant T cells such as MAIT and iNKT could partly confound zero-insertion analyses, though diverse VJ usage argued against this for most clonotypes. In monozygotic twins, recombination models systematically underestimated out-of-frame TCR alpha sharing, but the models matched the sharing seen between unrelated individuals. In beta out-of-frame sequences, excess twin sharing was weaker, because having fewer shared sequences lowered the signal-to-noise ratio.

The library was built by means of 5' RACE. Sequencing instrument: Illumina HiSeq 2000. A universal primer binding site was added through template switching, and the final cDNA carried a unique molecular identifier so that TCR cDNA molecules could be counted accurately. Specific primers in the conserved constant-segment region were used to synthesize first-strand cDNA for the TCR alpha and beta chains. To control for contamination, every cDNA library was double barcoded, receiving both a SMART-Mk sample barcode and Illumina barcodes. TruSeq adapter sequences and Illumina sample barcodes were added in two successive PCR steps. TCR alpha and beta cDNA libraries were sequenced on the Illumina HiSeq platform with custom primers. Concerning the study's data processing: Unique molecular identifiers were extracted from raw reads with MiGEC, and CDR3 positions were determined with MiXCR. Recombination models were inferred per individual with the repgenHMM and IGoR tools using an EM algorithm. The analysis of shared clonotypes was done with the tcR package in R, with sharing normalized by the product of cloneset sizes. To study raw recombination free of thymic and clonal selection effects, out-of-frame nonproductive sequences were analyzed. TCRdb cleaned the public reads at Q25 with fastp, built clones with MiXCR and kept in-frame beta chains. Records with the same CDR3 protein are collapsed into one entry carrying the most frequent genes and DNA. TCRdb's processing, not the authors', yielded these V and J calls. A total of 1.5 million to 2 million distinct CDR3 sequences appear in this sample, around 33% of them only once. The ten largest clones add up to around 0.25% of the sample.

Sequencing was performed on cord blood. The receptor was derived from a newborn girl in good health. Here the chain combines TRBV20-1 and TRBJ2-4; a stretch of 7 junction bases matches TRBD2. The DNA sequence is TGCAGTGCTAGTTCCTTCCGGCGGGGGTTGGTCAAAAACATTCAGTACTTC. Its translation reads: CSASSFRRGLVKNIQYF.